The subject of this entry is one T cell receptor beta chain. Its antigen is unidentified. The table came from immunoSEQ multiplex PCR; TCRdb's copy has only in-frame clones and leaves some out. The data show about 110,000 clones, with approximately 87% seen just once and 2% to 3% held by the top ten. This record belongs to a study of radiotherapy plus CTLA-4 blockade in lung cancer. Study-level results: Clones derived from tumor TCRs expanded in blood after radiotherapy plus ipilimumab.

Germline CDR1 reads KGHSH; CDR2 reads LQKENI. V dropped 4 bases and J dropped 4 bases, with 11 bases sitting between them. The CDR3 totals 14 residues. Chemo-refractory metastatic non-small-cell lung cancer patients underwent focal radiation alongside CTLA-4 blockade with ipilimumab. This sequence was found in a human donor with non-small cell lung cancer that progressed on radiotherapy plus ipilimumab. Some clones in this sample may be carry-over from other donors' samples. The chain is built from TRBV18 and TRBJ1-5; D possibly corresponds to TRBD1 (5 bases). Source: peripheral blood, taken from a patient treated with radiotherapy plus ipilimumab. CDR3: CASSREGENQPQHF. DNA for the CDR3: TGTGCCAGCTCACGGGAAGGGGAGAATCAGCCCCAGCATTTT.